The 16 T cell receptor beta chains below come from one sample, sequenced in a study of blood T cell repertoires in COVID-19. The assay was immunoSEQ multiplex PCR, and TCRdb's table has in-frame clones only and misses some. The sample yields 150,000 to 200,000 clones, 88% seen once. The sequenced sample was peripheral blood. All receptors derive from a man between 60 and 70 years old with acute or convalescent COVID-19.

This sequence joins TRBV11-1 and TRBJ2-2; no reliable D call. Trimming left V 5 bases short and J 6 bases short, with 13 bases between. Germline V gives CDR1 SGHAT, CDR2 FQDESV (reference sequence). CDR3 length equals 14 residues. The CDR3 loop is CASSPDLRPGELFF. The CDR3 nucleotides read TGTGCCAGCAGCCCCGACTTGAGGCCCGGGGAGCTGTTTTTT.

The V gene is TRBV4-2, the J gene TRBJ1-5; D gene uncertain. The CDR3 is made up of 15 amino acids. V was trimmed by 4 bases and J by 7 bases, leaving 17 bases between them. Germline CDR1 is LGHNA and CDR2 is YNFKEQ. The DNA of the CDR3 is TGTGCCAGCAGCCTCCGGGGAGGGAGTGAACAGCCCCAGCATTTT. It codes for CASSLRGGSEQPQHF.

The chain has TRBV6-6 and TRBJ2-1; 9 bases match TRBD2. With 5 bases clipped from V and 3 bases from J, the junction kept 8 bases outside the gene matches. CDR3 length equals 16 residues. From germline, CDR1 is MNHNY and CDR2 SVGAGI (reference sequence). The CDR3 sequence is CASSTRTSVFYNEQFF. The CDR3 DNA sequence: TGTGCCAGCAGTACCCGGACTAGCGTTTTCTACAATGAGCAGTTCTTC.

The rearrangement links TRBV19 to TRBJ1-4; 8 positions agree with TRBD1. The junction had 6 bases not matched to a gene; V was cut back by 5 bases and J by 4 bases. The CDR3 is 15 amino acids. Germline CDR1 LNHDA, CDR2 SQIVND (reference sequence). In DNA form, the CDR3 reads TGTGCCAGTAGTTCTACAGGGGGTGGTAATGAAAAACTGTTTTTT. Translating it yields CASSSTGGGNEKLFF.

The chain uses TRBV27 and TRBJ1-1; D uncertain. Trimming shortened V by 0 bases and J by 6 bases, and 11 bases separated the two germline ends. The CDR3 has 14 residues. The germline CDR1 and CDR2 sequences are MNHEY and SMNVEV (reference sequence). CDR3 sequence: CASSLSYRDAEAFF. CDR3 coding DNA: TGTGCCAGCAGTTTATCCTACCGGGATGCTGAAGCTTTCTTT.

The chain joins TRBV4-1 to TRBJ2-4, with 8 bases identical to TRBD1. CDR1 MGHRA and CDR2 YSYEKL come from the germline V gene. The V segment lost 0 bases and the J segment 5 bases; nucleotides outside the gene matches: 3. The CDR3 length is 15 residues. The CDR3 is CASSQDQGAENIQYF. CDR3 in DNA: TGCGCCAGCAGCCAAGATCAGGGGGCTGAAAACATTCAGTACTTC.

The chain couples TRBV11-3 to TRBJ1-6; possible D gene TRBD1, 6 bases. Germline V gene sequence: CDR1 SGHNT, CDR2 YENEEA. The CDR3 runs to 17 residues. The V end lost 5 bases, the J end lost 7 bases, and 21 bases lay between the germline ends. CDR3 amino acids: CASSTLGGAQTNSPLHF. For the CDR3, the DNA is TGTGCCAGCAGCACTCTTGGGGGGGCGCAGACGAATTCACCCCTCCACTTT.

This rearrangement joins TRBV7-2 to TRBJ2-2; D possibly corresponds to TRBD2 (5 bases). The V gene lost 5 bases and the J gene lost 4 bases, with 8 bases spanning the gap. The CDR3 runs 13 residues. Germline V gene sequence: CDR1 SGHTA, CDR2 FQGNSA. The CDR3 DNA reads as TGTGCCAGCAGCACCGGGGTCACCGGGGAGCTGTTTTTT. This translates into CASSTGVTGELFF. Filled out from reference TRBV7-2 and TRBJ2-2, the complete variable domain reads GAGVSQSPSNKVTEKGKDVELRCDPISGHTALYWYRQSLGQGLEFLIYFQGNSAPDKSGLPSDRFSAERTGGSVSTLTIQRTQQEDSAVYLCASSTGVTGELFFGEGSRLTVL.

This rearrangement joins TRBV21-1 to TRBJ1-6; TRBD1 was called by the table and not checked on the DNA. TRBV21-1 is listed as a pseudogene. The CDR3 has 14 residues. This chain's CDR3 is CASSKRTVRSPLHF. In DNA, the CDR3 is TGTGCCAGCAGCAAGAGGACAGTCCGATCACCCCTCCACTTT.

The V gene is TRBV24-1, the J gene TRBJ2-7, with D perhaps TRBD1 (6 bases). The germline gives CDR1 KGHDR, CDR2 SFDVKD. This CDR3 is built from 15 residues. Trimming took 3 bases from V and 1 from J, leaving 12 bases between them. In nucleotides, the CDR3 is TGTGCCACCAGTGATAACCAGGGGCGATCCTACGAGCAGTACTTC. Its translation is CATSDNQGRSYEQYF.

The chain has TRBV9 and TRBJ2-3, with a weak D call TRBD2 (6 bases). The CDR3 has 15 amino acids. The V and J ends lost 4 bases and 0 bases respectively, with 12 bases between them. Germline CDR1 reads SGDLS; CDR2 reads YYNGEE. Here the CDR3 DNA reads TGTGCCAGCAGCCTGGCCGGGACTAGCACAGATACGCAGTATTTT. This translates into CASSLAGTSTDTQYF. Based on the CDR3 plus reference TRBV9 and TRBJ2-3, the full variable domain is DSGVTQTPKHLITATGQRVTLRCSPRSGDLSVYWYQQSLDQGLQFLIQYYNGEERAKGNILERFSAQQFPDLHSELNLSSLELGDSALYFCASSLAGTSTDTQYFGPGTRLTVL.

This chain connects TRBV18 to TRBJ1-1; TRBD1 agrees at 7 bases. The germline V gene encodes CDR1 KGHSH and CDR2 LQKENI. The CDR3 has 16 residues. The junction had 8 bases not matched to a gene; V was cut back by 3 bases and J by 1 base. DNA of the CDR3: TGTGCCAGCTCACCCATATACGGGACAGCGAACACTGAAGCTTTCTTT. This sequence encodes CASSPIYGTANTEAFF.

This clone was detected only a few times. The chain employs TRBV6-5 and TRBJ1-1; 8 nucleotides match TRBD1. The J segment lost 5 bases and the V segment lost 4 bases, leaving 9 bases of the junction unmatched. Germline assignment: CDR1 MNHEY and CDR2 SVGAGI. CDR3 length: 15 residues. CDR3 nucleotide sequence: TGTGCCAGCAGTTCCCGACAGGGGAGGTGGACTGAAGCTTTCTTT. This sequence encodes CASSSRQGRWTEAFF.

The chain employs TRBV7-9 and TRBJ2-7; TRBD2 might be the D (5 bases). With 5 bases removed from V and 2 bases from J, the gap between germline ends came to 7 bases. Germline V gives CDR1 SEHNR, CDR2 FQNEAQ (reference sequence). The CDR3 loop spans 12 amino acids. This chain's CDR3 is CASSPGAYEQYF. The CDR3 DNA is TGTGCCAGCAGCCCCGGGGCCTACGAGCAGTACTTC.

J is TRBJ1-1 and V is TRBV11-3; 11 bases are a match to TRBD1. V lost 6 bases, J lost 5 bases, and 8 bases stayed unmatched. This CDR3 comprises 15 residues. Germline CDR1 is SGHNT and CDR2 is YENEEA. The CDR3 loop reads CASSGQGARGTEAFF. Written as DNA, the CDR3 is TGTGCCAGCAGTGGACAGGGGGCGCGAGGGACTGAAGCTTTCTTT. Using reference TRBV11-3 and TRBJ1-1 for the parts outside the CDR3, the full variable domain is EAGVVQSPRYKIIEKKQPVAFWCNPISGHNTLYWYLQNLGQGPELLIRYENEEAVDDSQLPKDRFSAERLKGVDSTLKIQPAELGDSAVYLCASSGQGARGTEAFFGQGTRLTVV.

DNA for the CDR3: TGTGCCATTGCTGGCGGATCCTACGAGCAGTACTTC. Amino acids: CAIAGGSYEQYF. V and J are TRBV10-3 and TRBJ2-7; no firm D call. The CDR3 contains 12 residues. Germline values: CDR1 ENHRY, CDR2 SYGVKD. V shed 9 bases and J shed 1 base, with 10 bases lying between them.